This TCR beta chain was sequenced during a study of early T cells in non-severe SARS-CoV-2 infection. Each cDNA molecule carried a unique molecular identifier. TCRdb passed the 5' RACE reads through MiXCR, listing each CDR3 protein once. Of 55,000 to 65,000 distinct CDR3 sequences listed, over 9.5% are singletons. CDR1 and CDR2 (germline): SGHVS, FQNEAQ. The V end lost 3 bases, the J end lost 7 bases, and 7 bases lay between the germline ends. This CDR3 is 11 amino acids long. Study-level results: Anti-spike CD8 responses were favored by VDJdb matching, which missed private and CD4 specificities.

This clonotype was detected many times. Its antigen is not known. This receptor was obtained from an adult who was a healthcare worker with PCR-confirmed SARS-CoV-2 infection or an uninfected control (not recorded which). This chain uses TRBV7-8 with TRBJ2-7; no clear D gene. Sequencing used whole blood. CDR3 amino acids: CASSFPGEQYF. The DNA of the CDR3 is TGTGCCAGCAGCTTCCCTGGGGAGCAGTACTTC. The full variable domain, with the rest looked up from reference TRBV7-8 and TRBJ2-7, is GAGVSQSPRYKVAKRGQDVALRCDPISGHVSLFWYQQALGQGPEFLTYFQNEAQLDKSGLPSDRFFAERPEGSVSTLKIQRTQQEDSAVYLCASSFPGEQYFGPGTRLTVT.